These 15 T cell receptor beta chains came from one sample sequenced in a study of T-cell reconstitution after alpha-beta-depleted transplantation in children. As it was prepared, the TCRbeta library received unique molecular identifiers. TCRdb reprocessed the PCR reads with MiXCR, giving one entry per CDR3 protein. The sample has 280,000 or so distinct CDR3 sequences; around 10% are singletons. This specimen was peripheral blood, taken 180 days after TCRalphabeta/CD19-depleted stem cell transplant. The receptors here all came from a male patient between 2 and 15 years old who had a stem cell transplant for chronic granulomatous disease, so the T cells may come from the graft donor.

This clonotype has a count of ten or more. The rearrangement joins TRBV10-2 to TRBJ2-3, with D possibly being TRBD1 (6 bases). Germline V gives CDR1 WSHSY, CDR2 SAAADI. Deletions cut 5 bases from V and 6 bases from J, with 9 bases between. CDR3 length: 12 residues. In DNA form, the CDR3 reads TGCGCCAGCAGTTGGGACACCGATACGCAGTATTTT. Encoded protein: CASSWDTDTQYF.

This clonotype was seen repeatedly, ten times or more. The CDR3 loop reads CSQGKGGSYEQYF. As DNA, the CDR3 is TGCAGCCAGGGCAAGGGCGGCTCCTACGAGCAGTACTTC. The chain couples TRBV20-1 to TRBJ2-7, with D maybe TRBD1 (5 bases). The CDR3 totals 13 residues. Germline values: CDR1 DFQATT, CDR2 SNEGSKA (reference sequence).

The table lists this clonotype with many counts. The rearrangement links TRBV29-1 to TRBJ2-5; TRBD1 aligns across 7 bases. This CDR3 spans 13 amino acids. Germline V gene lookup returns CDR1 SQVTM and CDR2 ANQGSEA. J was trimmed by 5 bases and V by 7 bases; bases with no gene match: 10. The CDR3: CSAAETGLETQYF. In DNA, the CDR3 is TGCAGCGCCGCCGAGACAGGGTTGGAGACCCAGTACTTC.

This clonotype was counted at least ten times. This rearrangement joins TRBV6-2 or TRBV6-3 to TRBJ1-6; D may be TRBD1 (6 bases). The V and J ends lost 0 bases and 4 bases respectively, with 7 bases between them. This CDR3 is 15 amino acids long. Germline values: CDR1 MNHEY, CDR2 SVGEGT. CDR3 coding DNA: TGTGCCAGCAGTTACTCCAGGGGATATAATTCACCCCTCCACTTT. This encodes CASSYSRGYNSPLHF.

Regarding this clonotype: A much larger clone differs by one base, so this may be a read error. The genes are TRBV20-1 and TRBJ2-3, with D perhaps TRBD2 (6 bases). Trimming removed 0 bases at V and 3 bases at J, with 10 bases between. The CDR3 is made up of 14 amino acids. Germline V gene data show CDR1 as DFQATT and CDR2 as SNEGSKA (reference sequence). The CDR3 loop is CSARDHGRTDTQYF. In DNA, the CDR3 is TGCAGTGCTAGAGATCATGGGAGGACAGATACGCAGTATTTT.

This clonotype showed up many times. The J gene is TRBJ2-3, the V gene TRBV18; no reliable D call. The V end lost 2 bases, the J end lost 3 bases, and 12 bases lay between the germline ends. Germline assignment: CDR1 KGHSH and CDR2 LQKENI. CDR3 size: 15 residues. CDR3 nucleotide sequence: TGTGCCAGCTCACCAGACCTCCTAAGTACAGATACGCAGTATTTT. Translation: CASSPDLLSTDTQYF.

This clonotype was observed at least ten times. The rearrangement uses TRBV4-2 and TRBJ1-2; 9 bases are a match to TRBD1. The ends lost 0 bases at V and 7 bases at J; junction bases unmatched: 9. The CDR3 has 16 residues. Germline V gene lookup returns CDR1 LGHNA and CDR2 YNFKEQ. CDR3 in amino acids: CASSQDRDRAYGGYTF. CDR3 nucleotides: TGTGCCAGCAGCCAAGATCGGGACAGGGCATACGGTGGCTACACCTTC.

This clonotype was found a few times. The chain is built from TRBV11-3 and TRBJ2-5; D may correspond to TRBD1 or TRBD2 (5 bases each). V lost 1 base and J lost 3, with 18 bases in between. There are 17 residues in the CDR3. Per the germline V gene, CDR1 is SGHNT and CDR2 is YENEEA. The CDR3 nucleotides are TGTGCCAGCAGCTTAGGACAACCCTGGGACGGAGAAGAGACCCAGTACTTC. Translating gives CASSLGQPWDGEETQYF.

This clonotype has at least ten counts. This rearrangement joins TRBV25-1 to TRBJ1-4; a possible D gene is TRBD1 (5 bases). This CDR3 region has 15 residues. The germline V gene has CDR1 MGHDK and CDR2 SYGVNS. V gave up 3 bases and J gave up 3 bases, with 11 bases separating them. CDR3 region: CASSDDGTPNEKLFF. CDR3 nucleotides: TGTGCCAGCAGTGACGACGGGACCCCTAATGAAAAACTGTTTTTT.

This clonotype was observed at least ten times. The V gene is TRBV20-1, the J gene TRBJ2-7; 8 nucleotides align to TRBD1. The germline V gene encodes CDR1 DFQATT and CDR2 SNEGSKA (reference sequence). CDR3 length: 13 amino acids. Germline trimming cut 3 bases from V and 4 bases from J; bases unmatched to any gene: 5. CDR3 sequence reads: CSASSRGLYEQYF. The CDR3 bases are TGCAGTGCTAGTAGCAGGGGGCTGTACGAGCAGTACTTC.

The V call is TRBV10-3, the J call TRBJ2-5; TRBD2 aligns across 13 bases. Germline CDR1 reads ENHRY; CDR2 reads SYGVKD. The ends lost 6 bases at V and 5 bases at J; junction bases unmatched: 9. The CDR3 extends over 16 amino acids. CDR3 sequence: CAISGLAGAVIETQYF. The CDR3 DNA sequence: TGTGCCATCAGCGGACTAGCGGGAGCCGTGATTGAGACCCAGTACTTC.

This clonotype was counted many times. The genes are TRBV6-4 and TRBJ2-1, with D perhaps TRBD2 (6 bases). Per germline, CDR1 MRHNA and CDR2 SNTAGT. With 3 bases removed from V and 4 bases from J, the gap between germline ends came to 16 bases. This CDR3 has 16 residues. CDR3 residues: CASSEVGGMGYNEQFF. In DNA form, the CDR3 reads TGTGCCAGCAGTGAAGTTGGCGGGATGGGTTACAATGAGCAGTTCTTC.

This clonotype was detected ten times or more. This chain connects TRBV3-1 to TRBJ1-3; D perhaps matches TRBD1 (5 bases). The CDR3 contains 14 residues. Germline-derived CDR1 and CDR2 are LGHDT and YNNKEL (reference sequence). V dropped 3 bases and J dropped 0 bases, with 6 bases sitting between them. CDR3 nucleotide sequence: TGTGCCAGCAGCCAGACAGTCTCTGGAAACACCATATATTTT. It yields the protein CASSQTVSGNTIYF.

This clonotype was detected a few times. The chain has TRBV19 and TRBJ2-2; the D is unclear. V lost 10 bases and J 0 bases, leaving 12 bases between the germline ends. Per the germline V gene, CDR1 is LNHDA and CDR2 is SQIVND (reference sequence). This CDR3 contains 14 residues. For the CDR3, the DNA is TGTGCCACCGGCGACACAGCGAACACCGGGGAGCTGTTTTTT. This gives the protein CATGDTANTGELFF. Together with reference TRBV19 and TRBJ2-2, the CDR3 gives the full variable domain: DGGITQSPKYLFRKEGQNVTLSCEQNLNHDAMYWYRQDPGQGLRLIYYSQIVNDFQKGDIAEGYSVSREKKESFPLTVTSAQKNPTAFYLCATGDTANTGELFFGEGSRLTVL.

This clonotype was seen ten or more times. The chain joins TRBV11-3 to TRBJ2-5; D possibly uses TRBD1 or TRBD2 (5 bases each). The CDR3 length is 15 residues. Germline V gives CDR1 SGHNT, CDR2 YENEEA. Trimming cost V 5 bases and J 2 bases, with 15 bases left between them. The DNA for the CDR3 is TGTGCCAGCAGCATGGGGCTAGCCGGTCAAGAGACCCAGTACTTC. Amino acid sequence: CASSMGLAGQETQYF.